The subject of this entry is one TCR beta chain. Its antigen is unidentified. These data originate in a study of T cells expressing NK-cell markers. Study at large: HCMV seropositivity marked seven of the eight sequenced donors; one was seronegative.

Synthesis of TCR beta cDNA relied on 5'RACE template switching carrying UMIs. From its re-call of the 5' RACE reads, TCRdb lists each CDR3 protein once, without DNA. This sample lists 440,000 or so distinct CDR3 sequences; its ten largest clones have about 7.1%. The V gene's germline CDR1 is SGHKS and CDR2 YYEKEE (reference sequence). The CDR3 contains 16 residues. Notes on the study in general: More than 5 donors showed dominant NKG2C+ clonotypes comprising about 1.0-7.5% of their CD8+ T cells.

The rearrangement uses TRBV5-5 and TRBJ2-5; as DNA is missing, the TRBD1 call by TCRdb cannot be tested. The clonotype was recovered from a woman between 18 and 70 years old in good health. Sequencing used blood T cells: a sorted CD56 or NKG2C T cell subset, CD4+ or CD8+ T cells, or bulk PBMC T cells (not recorded which). The CDR3 spells CASSPGTGTYQETQYF.